The entry below describes one T cell receptor (beta chain). Its cognate antigen is unknown. This entry belongs to a study of T-cell memory formation after mild COVID-19. Study-level results: Clones shrinking between day 15 and 85 showed a balanced CD4/CD8 split, and those that grew later tilted toward CD4+.

Constant-segment primers were used for 5'RACE, and the resulting TCR alpha and TCR beta cDNA libraries carried sample barcodes and UMIs. Via MiXCR, TCRdb re-called the 5' RACE reads, giving one row per CDR3 protein. The sample yields about 240,000 distinct CDR3 sequences, 9.4% seen once. Germline lookup yields CDR1 SGHTA and CDR2 FQGTGA. CDR3 length: 15 amino acids. Trimming removed 1 base from V and 6 bases from J, with 13 bases in between. Sequences were obtained from PBMCs or a T cell subset sorted from them (not recorded which). The chain has TRBV7-3 and TRBJ2-1; the D is unclear. This TCR derives from a man younger than 30 who had mild COVID-19 (a few samples of this study predate the infection). Cell type and time point are not known. The CDR3 reads CASSLSGSPTNEQFF. DNA of the CDR3: TGTGCCAGCAGCTTAAGCGGCAGCCCTACCAATGAGCAGTTCTTC.